This TCR beta chain emerged from a study of T-cell memory formation after mild COVID-19. The overall study: Clustering of TCRs was largely donor specific. The study, taken as a whole, reports: Day 15 to 85 contracting clones showed balanced CD4/CD8; later expanders leaned CD4+.

TCRdb redid the calling of the 5' RACE reads with MiXCR, one entry per CDR3 protein. Of roughly 280,000 distinct CDR3 sequences listed, approximately 7.6% are singletons. A word on this clonotype: Its matching antigen is unknown.

The receptor comes from a man aged 18 to 30 who had mild COVID-19 (a few samples of this study predate the infection). Cell type and time point are not known. Sequenced: PBMCs or a T cell subset sorted from them (not recorded which).

CDR3 DNA: TGTGCCAGCAGCCCCTCGCAGGTTAACTATGGCTACACCTTC. Its protein product is CASSPSQVNYGYTF. The V gene is TRBV3-1, the J gene TRBJ1-2, with D unresolved. CDR3 length: 14 amino acids. Germline loops: CDR1 LGHDT, CDR2 YNNKEL (reference sequence). V lost 4 bases and J lost 1, with 10 bases in between.